Following are 13 T cell receptor beta chains from one sample sequenced in a study of T cells in Graves' hyperthyroidism and ophthalmopathy. Regions amplified from RNA transcripts were the TCR beta CDR3 regions. During a first-round RT-PCR of the TCR CDR3, the HTBI primer set was used. MiXCR was run by TCRdb on the multiplex PCR reads, yielding one entry per CDR3 protein. Of about 740,000 distinct CDR3 sequences in the sample, 13% to 15% were seen once. Sequenced material: blood. These TCRs come from a woman younger than 30 with Graves' hyperthyroidism.

The chain employs TRBV6-1 and TRBJ2-3; the D call may be TRBD1 or TRBD2 (5 bases each). V dropped 6 bases and J dropped 4 bases, with 17 bases sitting between them. The CDR3 has 15 residues. Germline V CDR1 and CDR2: MNHNS, SASEGT. CDR3: CASRTTGARPDTQYF. The CDR3 bases are TGTGCCAGCAGGACGACCGGGGCTCGCCCAGATACGCAGTATTTT.

This clonotype has just a few counts. The chain links TRBV19 to TRBJ2-1; 8 bases are shared with TRBD1. Germline CDR1 reads LNHDA; CDR2 reads SQIVND (reference sequence). The CDR3 totals 14 residues. With 4 bases clipped from V and 8 bases from J, the junction kept 7 bases outside the gene matches. The CDR3 sequence: CASSRGTGNYEQFF. CDR3 DNA: TGTGCCAGTAGTAGGGGGACAGGAAACTATGAGCAGTTCTTC.

The rearrangement links TRBV10-3 to TRBJ2-7; TRBD1 matches at 9 bases. The CDR3 totals 13 residues. Germline V gene data show CDR1 as ENHRY and CDR2 as SYGVKD. The chain's CDR3 is CATGTGTTYEQYF. The CDR3 nucleotides read TGTGCGACAGGGACAGGGACAACCTACGAGCAGTACTTC.

This clonotype was detected ten times or more. The chain employs TRBV12-5 and TRBJ2-3; D may be TRBD1 (6 bases). Trimming removed 3 bases at V and 5 bases at J, with 9 bases between. CDR3 length: 13 residues. Germline CDR1 LGHNT, CDR2 FRNRAP. The CDR3 region has the DNA TGTGCTAGTGGTTTTTGGACAGAAGATACGCAGTATTTT. It translates to CASGFWTEDTQYF.

Many counts were recorded for this clonotype. The gene calls are TRBV6-1 and TRBJ1-1; no firm D call. V was trimmed by 4 bases and J by 0 bases, leaving 9 bases between them. The CDR3 is 14 residues long. CDR1 is MNHNS and CDR2 is SASEGT in the germline V gene. CDR3: CASSVTFMNTEAFF. The CDR3 DNA reads TGTGCCAGCAGTGTGACGTTTATGAACACTGAAGCTTTCTTT.

This chain connects TRBV18 to TRBJ2-5, with D tentatively TRBD2 (5 bases). The CDR3 is 18 residues long. Deletions cut 1 base from V and 0 bases from J, with 18 bases between. Germline V gene sequence: CDR1 KGHSH, CDR2 LQKENI. CDR3 in amino acids: CASSPRSGSPRNQETQYF. CDR3 DNA sequence: TGTGCCAGCTCACCACGATCGGGGTCCCCACGGAACCAAGAGACCCAGTACTTC.

The chain links TRBV27 to TRBJ2-5; 8 nucleotides line up with TRBD2. J lost 5 bases, V lost 4 bases, and 6 bases had no gene match. This CDR3 is 14 amino acids long. The germline CDR1 and CDR2 sequences are MNHEY and SMNVEV (reference sequence). The DNA of the CDR3 is TGTGCCAGCAGTTCGGCGGGAGGCGAGGAGACCCAGTACTTC. As protein: CASSSAGGEETQYF.

This clonotype was picked up many times. This rearrangement joins TRBV7-2 to TRBJ2-7; 7 bases match TRBD1. CDR1 is SGHTA and CDR2 is FQGNSA in the germline V gene. This CDR3 has 13 amino acids. The V gene end was trimmed by 1 base and the J gene end by 6 bases; junction bases not matched to a gene: 3. The CDR3 DNA reads TGTGCCAGCAGCTTAGTAGACAGGGTCGAGCAGTACTTC. Amino acids: CASSLVDRVEQYF.

This clonotype has at least ten counts. The V call is TRBV2, the J call TRBJ2-5; D may be TRBD1 (5 bases). The CDR3 covers 15 residues. Germline CDR1 SNHLY, CDR2 FYNNEI. Trimming took off 7 bases at V and 1 base at J, with 16 bases between the two ends. The CDR3 DNA is TGTGCCAGCAAGTGGGGCGGAGCCATCCAAGAGACCCAGTACTTC. Residues: CASKWGGAIQETQYF.

In its sample, this clonotype was seen a few times. This chain joins TRBV15 and TRBJ2-1; D perhaps matches TRBD2 (6 bases). V lost 5 bases to trimming and J lost 5 bases, with 13 bases between them. Looked up from germline, CDR1 is LNHNV and CDR2 is YYDKDF (reference sequence). The CDR3 has 14 residues. CDR3 DNA: TGTGCCACCAGCGACCGGGACTGGGACAATGAGCAGTTCTTC. Protein sequence: CATSDRDWDNEQFF.

This clonotype has only a few counts. The chain joins TRBV5-1 to TRBJ1-5; the D is unclear. The CDR3 is 15 residues long. Germline-derived CDR1 and CDR2 are SGHRS and YFSETQ. Deletions cut 1 base from V and 0 bases from J, with 8 bases between. CDR3 residues: CASSLSSDSNQPQHF. Written as DNA, the CDR3 is TGCGCCAGCAGCTTGTCGTCTGATAGCAATCAGCCCCAGCATTTT. The full variable domain, in which reference TRBV5-1 and TRBJ1-5 provide the parts outside the CDR3, is KAGVTQTPRYLIKTRGQQVTLSCSPISGHRSVSWYQQTPGQGLQFLFEYFSETQRNKGNFPGRFSGRQFSNSRSEMNVSTLELGDSALYLCASSLSSDSNQPQHFGDGTRLSIL.

The sample holds many counts of this clonotype. The rearrangement joins TRBV15 to TRBJ1-2, with TRBD1 as a possible D gene (5 bases). Germline V CDR1 and CDR2: LNHNV, YYDKDF (reference sequence). Trimming took 0 bases from V and 6 from J, leaving 11 bases between them. The CDR3 runs to 14 residues. The DNA of the CDR3 is TGTGCCACCAGCAGAGAGGGGGTGATGGATGGCTACACCTTC. Translation gives CATSREGVMDGYTF.

The gene calls are TRBV20-1 and TRBJ2-4; D not resolved. There are 15 residues in the CDR3. Germline V lookup: CDR1 DFQATT, CDR2 SNEGSKA (reference sequence). Trimming stripped 0 bases from V and 2 bases from J, with 11 bases between. The CDR3 loop reads CSARDRGGSKNIQYF. The CDR3 DNA follows: TGCAGTGCTAGAGATCGAGGCGGATCCAAAAACATTCAGTACTTC.